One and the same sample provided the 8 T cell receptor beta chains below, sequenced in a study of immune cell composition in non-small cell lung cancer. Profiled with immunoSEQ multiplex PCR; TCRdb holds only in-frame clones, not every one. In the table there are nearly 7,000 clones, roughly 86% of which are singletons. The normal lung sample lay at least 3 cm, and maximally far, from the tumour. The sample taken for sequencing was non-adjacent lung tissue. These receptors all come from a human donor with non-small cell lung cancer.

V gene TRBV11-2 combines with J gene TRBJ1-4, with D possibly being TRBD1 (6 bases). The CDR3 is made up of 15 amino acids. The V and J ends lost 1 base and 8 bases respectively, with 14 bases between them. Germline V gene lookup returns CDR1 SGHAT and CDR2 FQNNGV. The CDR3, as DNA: TGTGCCAGCAGCTTAGTAAGGACAGCGAAGGAAAAACTGTTTTTT. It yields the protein CASSLVRTAKEKLFF.

Here the CDR3 reads CSVGGATDTQYF. CDR3 bases: TGCAGCGTTGGAGGGGCCACAGATACGCAGTATTTT. The J gene is TRBJ2-3, the V gene TRBV29-1; tentatively, D is TRBD1 or TRBD2 (5 bases each). Between the trimmed V and J ends, which lost 4 bases and 2 bases, there was a span of 7 bases. This CDR3 spans 12 amino acids. Germline V gives CDR1 SQVTM, CDR2 ANQGSEA.

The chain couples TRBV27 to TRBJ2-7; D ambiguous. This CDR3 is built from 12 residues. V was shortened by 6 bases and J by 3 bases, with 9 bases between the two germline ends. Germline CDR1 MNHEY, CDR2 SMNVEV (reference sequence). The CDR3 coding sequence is TGTGCCAGCAGCCTTGACGGCTACGAGCAGTACTTC. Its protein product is CASSLDGYEQYF.

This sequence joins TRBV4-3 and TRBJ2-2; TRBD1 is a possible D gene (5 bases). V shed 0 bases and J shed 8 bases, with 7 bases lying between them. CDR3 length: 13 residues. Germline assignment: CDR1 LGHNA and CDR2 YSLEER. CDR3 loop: CASSQDRAGELFF. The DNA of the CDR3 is TGCGCCAGCAGCCAAGACAGGGCGGGGGAGCTGTTTTTT.

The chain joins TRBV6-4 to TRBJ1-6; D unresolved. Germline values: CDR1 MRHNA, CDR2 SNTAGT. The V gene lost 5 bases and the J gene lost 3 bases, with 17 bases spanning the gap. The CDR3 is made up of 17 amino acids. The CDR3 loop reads CASSYRGEWVYNSPLHF. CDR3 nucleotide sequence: TGTGCCAGCAGTTACCGTGGGGAGTGGGTCTATAATTCACCCCTCCACTTT.

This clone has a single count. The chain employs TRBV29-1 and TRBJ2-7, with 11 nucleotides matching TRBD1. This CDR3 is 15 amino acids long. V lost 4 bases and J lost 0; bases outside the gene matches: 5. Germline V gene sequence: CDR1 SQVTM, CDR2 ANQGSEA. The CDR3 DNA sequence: TGCAGCGTTGGAATCGGGACAGGGGGCTCCTACGAGCAGTACTTC. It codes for CSVGIGTGGSYEQYF.

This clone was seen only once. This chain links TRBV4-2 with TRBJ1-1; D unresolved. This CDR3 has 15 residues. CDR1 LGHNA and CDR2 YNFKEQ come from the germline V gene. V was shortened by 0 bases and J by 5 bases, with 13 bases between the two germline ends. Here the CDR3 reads CASSQDADVWTEAFF. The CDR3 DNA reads TGTGCCAGCAGCCAAGATGCGGACGTGTGGACTGAAGCTTTCTTT.

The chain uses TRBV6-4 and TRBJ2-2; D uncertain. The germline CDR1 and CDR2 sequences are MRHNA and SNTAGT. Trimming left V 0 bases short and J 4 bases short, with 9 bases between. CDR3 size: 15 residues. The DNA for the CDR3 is TGTGCCAGCAGTGACTCGATTGCGAGCACCGGGGAGCTGTTTTTT. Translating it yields CASSDSIASTGELFF.